These 25 T cell receptor beta chains were sequenced from one sample in a study of Ad26.COV2.S vaccination and SARS-CoV-2 variants. Treatment in this sample: some 19 received Ad26.COV2.S at low or high dose, single or two shots; roughly five received placebo; per-sample allocation not given. The investigators took samples on day 63 after the first vaccine or placebo injection. Sequencing used immunoSEQ multiplex PCR; TCRdb keeps in-frame clones, though not all of them. The table has about 470,000 clones, 90% seen once. This specimen consisted of peripheral blood, obtained in a trial of Ad26.COV2.S vaccine versus placebo. These receptors originate from a person aged 18-65 years who received the Ad26.COV2.S COVID-19 vaccine or a placebo.

V is TRBV27 and J is TRBJ2-7; TRBD1 or TRBD2 may be the D gene (5 bases each). This CDR3 spans 14 amino acids. Germline CDR1 is MNHEY and CDR2 is SMNVEV (reference sequence). Between the trimmed V and J ends, which lost 6 bases and 2 bases, there was a span of 14 bases. The CDR3 is CASSLRDEPYEQYF. The CDR3 coding sequence is TGTGCCAGCAGCTTACGGGACGAACCCTACGAGCAGTACTTC.

CDR3 protein: CSVKGAANEQFF. CDR3 sequence (DNA): TGCAGCGTTAAAGGTGCGGCCAATGAGCAGTTCTTC. The rearrangement joins TRBV29-1 to TRBJ2-1; D gene ambiguous. Deletions cut 5 bases from V and 6 bases from J, with 11 bases between. Germline CDR1 SQVTM, CDR2 ANQGSEA. This CDR3 is built from 12 residues.

The chain recombines TRBV2 with TRBJ2-3; the match to TRBD2 covers 14 bases. The CDR3 length is 14 residues. J gave up 6 bases and V 8 bases, and 4 bases lay outside the gene matches. Germline V CDR1 and CDR2: SNHLY, FYNNEI. CDR3 protein: CASHRTSGRDTQYF. CDR3 nucleotide sequence: TGTGCCAGCCATCGGACTAGCGGGAGGGATACGCAGTATTTT.

The J gene is TRBJ1-1, the V gene TRBV25-1, with D unclear. CDR3 length: 14 residues. CDR1 is MGHDK, CDR2 SYGVNS, per germline. Trimming cost V 3 bases and J 3 bases, with 11 bases left between them. CDR3 residues: CASSEAGPHTEAFF. CDR3 nucleotide sequence: TGTGCCAGCAGTGAGGCCGGCCCTCACACTGAAGCTTTCTTT.

This rearrangement joins TRBV30 to TRBJ1-5; perhaps TRBD1 as D (5 bases). The germline V gene has CDR1 GTSNPN and CDR2 SVGIG (reference sequence). The CDR3 consists of 14 residues. V dropped 1 base and J dropped 0 bases, with 7 bases sitting between them. The CDR3 reads CAWSEGVSNQPQHF. The CDR3 nucleotides are TGTGCCTGGAGTGAAGGGGTTAGCAATCAGCCCCAGCATTTT.

The CDR3 reads CASSLVATSNQPQHF. The CDR3 DNA follows: TGTGCCAGCAGCTTAGTCGCAACTAGCAATCAGCCCCAGCATTTT. The V call is TRBV7-2, the J call TRBJ1-5; no reliable D call. The CDR3 spans 15 residues. Germline CDR1 SGHTA, CDR2 FQGNSA. V lost 1 base and J 0 bases, leaving 7 bases between the germline ends.

The V call is TRBV20-1, the J call TRBJ2-1; 8 bases agree with TRBD2. The length of the CDR3 is 13 residues. V gave up 3 bases and J gave up 8 bases; unmatched junction bases: 6. CDR1 is DFQATT, CDR2 SNEGSKA, per germline (reference sequence). The CDR3 loop reads CSASGSGKYEQFF. The DNA of the CDR3 is TGCAGTGCTAGTGGTAGCGGGAAATATGAGCAGTTCTTC.

The gene calls are TRBV7-8 and TRBJ2-5; TRBD1 is a possible D gene (5 bases). The CDR3 contains 13 residues. CDR1 SGHVS and CDR2 FQNEAQ come from the germline V gene. The V and J ends lost 3 bases and 3 bases respectively, with 8 bases between them. CDR3 sequence (DNA): TGTGCCAGCAGCTTTGACAGAGAAGAGACCCAGTACTTC. This gives the protein CASSFDREETQYF.

The CDR3 DNA is TGTGCCAGCAGCTTGGGACGGGGACAGATGACTAGCGAGCAGTACTTC. Translated: CASSLGRGQMTSEQYF. The V and J genes are TRBV5-4 and TRBJ2-7; D is possibly TRBD1 (7 bases). CDR3 size: 16 residues. The germline CDR1 and CDR2 sequences are SGHNT and YYREEE (reference sequence). Trimming took off 0 bases at V and 6 bases at J, with 19 bases between the two ends.

This chain connects TRBV9 to TRBJ2-1; maybe TRBD2 (5 bases). Germline V gene sequence: CDR1 SGDLS, CDR2 YYNGEE. The CDR3 is made up of 18 amino acids. The ends were cut back, 0 bases at V and 2 bases at J, with 18 bases in the middle. The CDR3 sequence: CASSVGPRFSDTYNEQFF. CDR3 sequence (DNA): TGTGCCAGCAGCGTAGGGCCCCGATTTAGCGATACCTACAATGAGCAGTTCTTC.

This chain uses TRBV18 with TRBJ2-7; TRBD1 agrees at 8 bases. Trimming at V came to 0 bases and at J to 4 bases, leaving 2 bases not matched to a gene. Germline V gives CDR1 KGHSH, CDR2 LQKENI. The CDR3 consists of 14 residues. CDR3 sequence reads: CASSPPDRAYEQYF. In DNA, the CDR3 is TGTGCCAGCTCACCACCGGACAGGGCGTACGAGCAGTACTTC.

The V gene is TRBV23-1, the J gene TRBJ2-2; the D is unclear. TRBV23-1 is an open reading frame, and its role is uncertain. Between the trimmed V and J ends, which lost 1 base and 3 bases, there was a span of 24 bases. The CDR3 sequence is 20 residues long. CDR3 in amino acids: CASSQYVDTWVVFYTGELFF. The DNA for the CDR3 is TGCGCCAGCAGTCAATACGTCGATACTTGGGTCGTATTTTACACCGGGGAGCTGTTTTTT.

J is TRBJ2-1 and V is TRBV5-1; 14 nucleotides align to TRBD2. Germline V gives CDR1 SGHRS, CDR2 YFSETQ. CDR3 length equals 17 residues. Germline trimming cut 0 bases from V and 1 base from J; bases unmatched to any gene: 0. DNA of the CDR3: TGCGCCAGCAGCTTGGGGACTAGCGGGGGGTCCTACAATGAGCAGTTCTTC. Encoded protein: CASSLGTSGGSYNEQFF.

The CDR3 loop reads CSVRDRVSYEQYF. The CDR3, as DNA: TGCAGCGTCCGTGACAGGGTCTCCTACGAGCAGTACTTC. The chain couples TRBV29-1 to TRBJ2-7; 7 positions match TRBD1. Germline loops: CDR1 SQVTM, CDR2 ANQGSEA. J gave up 0 bases and V 6 bases, and 5 bases lay outside the gene matches. This CDR3 has 13 residues.

This clone was found a few times. Other nucleotide sequences from this sample produce the same CDR3. The gene calls are TRBV19 and TRBJ1-5; no firm D call. CDR3 length: 13 residues. Trimming removed 0 bases at V and 5 bases at J, with 5 bases between. The germline CDR1 and CDR2 sequences are LNHDA and SQIVND (reference sequence). CDR3 nucleotide sequence: TGTGCCAGTAGTATAGATCGAGATCAGCCCCAGCATTTT. It codes for CASSIDRDQPQHF.

This chain uses TRBV28 with TRBJ1-5; 7 positions agree with TRBD1. This CDR3 is 15 amino acids long. Germline V gives CDR1 MDHEN, CDR2 SYDVKM. With 6 bases clipped from V and 0 bases from J, the junction kept 5 bases outside the gene matches. The CDR3 bases are TGTGCCAGCAGAGAGGGACAGATTAGCAATCAGCCCCAGCATTTT. Protein sequence: CASREGQISNQPQHF.

The V and J genes are TRBV2 and TRBJ1-1; D call uncertain. With 9 bases removed from V and 1 base from J, the gap between germline ends came to 9 bases. CDR1 is SNHLY, CDR2 FYNNEI, per germline. The CDR3 is made up of 12 amino acids. Written as DNA, the CDR3 is TGTGCCAGATCGACGGAGAACACTGAAGCTTTCTTT. This gives the protein CARSTENTEAFF. The complete variable domain, with remaining parts taken from reference TRBV2 and TRBJ1-1, reads EPEVTQTPSHQVTQMGQEVILRCVPISNHLYFYWYRQILGQKVEFLVSFYNNEISEKSEIFDDQFSVERPDGSNFTLKIRSTKLEDSAMYFCARSTENTEAFFGQGTRLTVV.

This sequence joins TRBV18 and TRBJ2-7; D call uncertain. This CDR3 contains 14 residues. The germline V gene has CDR1 KGHSH and CDR2 LQKENI. Between the trimmed V and J ends, which lost 3 bases and 3 bases, there was a span of 12 bases. The CDR3: CASSPEGIGYEQYF. The DNA of the CDR3 is TGTGCCAGCTCACCGGAAGGGATCGGCTACGAGCAGTACTTC.

The rearrangement links TRBV13 to TRBJ1-4; 12 bases match TRBD1. The trim removed 5 bases at V and 11 bases at J, leaving 6 bases unmatched. The germline CDR1 and CDR2 sequences are PRHDT and FYEKMQ (reference sequence). The CDR3 length is 14 residues. The CDR3 is CASSQGQGASKLFF. The CDR3, as DNA: TGTGCCAGCAGCCAGGGACAGGGGGCGTCGAAACTGTTTTTT.

V gene TRBV11-1 combines with J gene TRBJ2-4; D may match TRBD1 or TRBD2 (5 bases each). This CDR3 has 15 residues. V was shortened by 5 bases and J by 2 bases, with 13 bases between the two germline ends. Germline CDR1 reads SGHAT; CDR2 reads FQDESV (reference sequence). The CDR3 nucleotides are TGTGCCAGCAGCACAAACGGGGCAACCAAAAACATTCAGTACTTC. Protein sequence: CASSTNGATKNIQYF. Complete variable domain (other parts from reference TRBV11-1 and TRBJ2-4): EAEVAQSPRYKITEKSQAVAFWCDPISGHATLYWYRQILGQGPELLVQFQDESVVDDSQLPKDRFSAERLKGVDSTLKIQPAELGDSAMYLCASSTNGATKNIQYFGAGTRLSVL.

J is TRBJ2-2 and V is TRBV25-1; the D is unclear. CDR1 and CDR2 (germline): MGHDK, SYGVNS. The CDR3 totals 15 residues. V lost 4 bases to trimming and J lost 0 bases, with 9 bases between them. The CDR3 DNA sequence: TGTGCCAGCAGTGCTCCAGCCCCGAACACCGGGGAGCTGTTTTTT. It is translated as CASSAPAPNTGELFF.

This rearrangement joins TRBV5-1 to TRBJ2-7; D is uncertain. This CDR3 is 14 amino acids long. Germline V gives CDR1 SGHRS, CDR2 YFSETQ. Trimming stripped 4 bases from V and 0 bases from J, with 11 bases between. CDR3 sequence reads: CASSMTPGSYEQYF. The CDR3 coding sequence is TGCGCCAGCAGCATGACCCCGGGCTCCTACGAGCAGTACTTC.

This chain links TRBV19 with TRBJ2-2; D call uncertain. Trimming removed 3 bases at V and 5 bases at J, with 13 bases between. The germline CDR1 and CDR2 sequences are LNHDA and SQIVND (reference sequence). The CDR3 is 15 residues long. DNA for the CDR3: TGTGCCAGTAGTATGGTAAATGATATTACCGGGGAGCTGTTTTTT. As protein: CASSMVNDITGELFF.

This clone was observed a single time. The rearrangement joins TRBV6-1 to TRBJ2-7; D is uncertain. V lost 3 bases and J lost 4, with 10 bases in between. Germline V CDR1 and CDR2: MNHNS, SASEGT. CDR3 length: 13 residues. The CDR3 DNA follows: TGTGCCAGCAGTGAGGTCCCCAGGTACGAGCAGTACTTC. Translating it yields CASSEVPRYEQYF.

The chain is built from TRBV5-6 and TRBJ2-3; tentative D call: TRBD1 (7 bases). With 3 bases removed from V and 2 bases from J, the gap between germline ends came to 16 bases. The length of the CDR3 is 16 residues. The germline V gene encodes CDR1 SGHDT and CDR2 YYEEEE. The CDR3 nucleotides are TGTGCCAGCAGCTGGCCCTCAGGGGGGCCCACAGATACGCAGTATTTT. It codes for CASSWPSGGPTDTQYF. The full variable domain, rest sourced from reference TRBV5-6 and TRBJ2-3, is DAGVTQSPTHLIKTRGQQVTLRCSPKSGHDTVSWYQQALGQGPQFIFQYYEEEERQRGNFPDRFSGHQFPNYSSELNVNALLLGDSALYLCASSWPSGGPTDTQYFGPGTRLTVL.